This T cell receptor beta chain was identified in a study of beta chain features in type 1 diabetes. TCRB transcripts that were expressed got sequenced, as all of the isolated RNA had been reverse transcribed. TCRdb's copy holds only in-frame clones and misses some; the assay was immunoSEQ multiplex PCR. Of approximately 470,000 clones listed, roughly 30% were seen once; the top ten hold around 0.065%. A few counts support this clone. Its specificity is not known. Losses at the gene ends were 0 bases for V and 3 bases for J; bases not matched to a gene: 1. The CDR3 has 15 amino acids. The germline gives CDR1 SGHNT, CDR2 YENEEA. General study findings and limits: In every one of the four CD4+ subsets, TCRB CDR3s were moderately but significantly shorter in Type 1 diabetes patients.

The chain carries TRBV11-3 and TRBJ2-1; 8 nucleotides match TRBD1. Source material: naive CD4+ T cells from blood. The source of this sequence is a man aged 18 to 29 in good health. This CDR3 is CASSLEGTGYNEQFF. CDR3 DNA sequence: TGTGCCAGCAGCTTAGAAGGGACAGGCTACAATGAGCAGTTCTTC.